This T cell receptor (beta chain) originates from a study of cytotoxic CD8 clonotypes in ibrutinib-treated CLL (dated by TCRdb to about 2021). Regarding the research as a whole: In this cohort, 15 or so patients were treatment-naive and approximately 10 were relapsed/refractory, while roughly 18 had unmutated IGHV. Partial responses were observed in about 25 patients and complete responses in 2; after a median follow-up of 68 months, remission was maintained in 15 or so patients and progression was observed in approximately twelve. Response samples were obtained after a median of around eleven months of treatment, with a range of roughly 6 to 36 months. On average, each sample yielded around 250,000 productive templates and 85,000 to 95,000 productive rearrangements. Of the 86 participants in the trial, about 25 had longitudinal samples available. Cryopreserved peripheral blood mononuclear cells were collected before treatment, at response, and at either disease progression or sustained remission. Beyond this particular receptor, the publication reports: Sampling times were not matched between sustained-remission and progressing patients, and lymph node repertoires were not studied. Baseline clonality was found to be higher than that of age-matched healthy donors and was strongly correlated with circulating CD8+ T-cell counts. Clonality increased at ibrutinib response, stayed stable in sustained remission, and fell back toward baseline at progression. Public clonotypes were rare and either shrank or stayed stable during treatment, and the rise in clonality at ibrutinib response reflected expansion of private clonotypes.

For TCR beta library preparation, approximately 2 micrograms of genomic DNA was extracted from cryopreserved PBMCs. Longitudinal blood samples from CLL patients receiving ibrutinib monotherapy were subjected to high-throughput TCR beta sequencing. The patients took part in an open-label, single-center phase 2 trial of ibrutinib monotherapy. The goal of deep resolution MiSeq sequencing was a depth between 1 in 1 million and 1 in 200,000 T cells, and coverage averaged 10x per clonotype. The immunoSEQ hsTCRB Kit was used to generate TCR beta libraries. Per the source publication's procedure: The data were analyzed with ImmunoSEQ Analyzer and ImmunoSEQ Data Assistant, and V, D and J gene assignments followed IMGT definitions. Clonality, which ranges from 0 to 1, was calculated as one minus the normalized Shannon entropy of productive rearrangement frequencies. Only overrepresented clonotypes making up at least 0.05% of the repertoire of each patient were included in the public clonotype analysis. Some 13 repertoires from age-matched healthy donors, obtained from immuneACCESS, served as clonality controls. Here the immuneACCESS table is served through TCRdb, limited to in-frame sequences with V and J called. Missing clones are a known gap in these copies; in checked studies unresolved V genes cover under half, and the rest lacks a known reason. For V, J and clone size, that table is used; D and trimming come from the DNA. Here the sample has about 310,000 clones; approximately 80% occur a single time. Over 5% of the sample is in the top ten clones.

A remark on this clone: The target of this receptor is not known. No quality values exist for individual bases; no much larger clone is one base distant.

V ends up 3 bases short and J 10 bases short, with an unmatched junction base count of 8. The CDR3 starts with the cysteine, ends with the phenylalanine, and has 13 residues. Only CDR3 DNA remains: 39 bases, in frame from the first base. CDR1 and CDR2 are read off the germline V gene as SGHTA and FQGNSA. The sample was PBMCs, taken before ibrutinib treatment. The TCR sequence derives from a human donor with chronic lymphocytic leukemia. The sequence links TRBV7-2 to TRBJ1-2; 7 central bases correspond to TRBD1. This receptor has the CDR3 CASSFTGAWDYTF. The nucleotide sequence is TGTGCCAGCAGCTTCACAGGGGCTTGGGACTACACCTTC.